This T cell receptor beta chain was sequenced during a study of spatial heterogeneity in lung cancer. Study results and caveats: The appearance of ubiquitous expanded tumor TCRs in blood was greater at resection than follow-up.

This clonotype was found a few times. Its matching antigen is unknown. Documented time point: sample taken at primary tumor resection. Unsorted whole RNA samples from tumor, nontumor lung or frozen PBMC were sequenced. Donation came from around 77 patients with untreated early-stage non-small cell lung cancer. Each molecule of TCR cDNA was tagged with one unique molecular identifier. TCRdb ran MiXCR on the 5' RACE reads and lists one entry per CDR3 protein. Of roughly 70,000 distinct CDR3 sequences in the sample, 13% were seen once. The clonotype originates from a male donor with early-stage non-small cell lung cancer. The sequencing here drew on PBMCs, taken at surgery.

Here the CDR3 reads CASRGFRDSSYNEQFF. The CDR3, as DNA: TGTGCCAGTAGGGGGTTCAGGGACAGCTCTTACAATGAGCAGTTCTTC. The genes are TRBV19 and TRBJ2-1; 7 nucleotides agree with TRBD1. The J segment lost 4 bases and the V segment lost 6 bases, leaving 12 bases of the junction unmatched. CDR3 size: 16 residues. The germline V gene has CDR1 LNHDA and CDR2 SQIVND (reference sequence).